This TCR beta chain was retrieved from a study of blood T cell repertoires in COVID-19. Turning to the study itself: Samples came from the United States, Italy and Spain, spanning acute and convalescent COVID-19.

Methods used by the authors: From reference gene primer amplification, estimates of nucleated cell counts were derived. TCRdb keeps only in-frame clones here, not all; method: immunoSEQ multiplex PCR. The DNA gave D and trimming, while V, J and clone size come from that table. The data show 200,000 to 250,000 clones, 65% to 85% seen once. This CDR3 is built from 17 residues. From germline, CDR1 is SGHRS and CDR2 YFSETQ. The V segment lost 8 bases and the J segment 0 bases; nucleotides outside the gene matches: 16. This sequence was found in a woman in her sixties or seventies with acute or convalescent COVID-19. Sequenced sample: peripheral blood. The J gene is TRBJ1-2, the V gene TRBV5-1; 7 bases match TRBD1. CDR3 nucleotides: TGCGCCAGTAGTACTCCACAGGGGATTGGGACTAACTATGGCTACACCTTC. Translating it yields CASSTPQGIGTNYGYTF.